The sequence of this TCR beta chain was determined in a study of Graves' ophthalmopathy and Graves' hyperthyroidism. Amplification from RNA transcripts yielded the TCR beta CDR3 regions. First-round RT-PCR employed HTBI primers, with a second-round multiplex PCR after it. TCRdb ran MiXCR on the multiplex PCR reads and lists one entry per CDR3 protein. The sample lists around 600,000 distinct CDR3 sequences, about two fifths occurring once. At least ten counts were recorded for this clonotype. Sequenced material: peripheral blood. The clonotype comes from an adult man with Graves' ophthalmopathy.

CDR3 DNA sequence: TGTGCCAGCAGTTTCGCGCAGCTGAACACTGAAGCTTTCTTT. Protein product: CASSFAQLNTEAFF. This chain links TRBV12-3 or TRBV12-4 with TRBJ1-1; D is unresolved. V was pared by 3 bases and J by 0 bases, with 8 bases between. This CDR3 is 14 amino acids long.